Many counts were recorded for the clone carrying this TCR beta chain. Germline loops: CDR1 MGHDK, CDR2 SYGVNS. CDR3 size: 14 residues. Trimming cost V 5 bases and J 1 base, with 9 bases left between them. The sample originates from a study of T cells after posttransplantation cyclophosphamide. Cyclophosphamide on days +3 and +4 followed busulfan-fludarabine conditioning and a marrow graft. Profiling relied on immunoSEQ multiplex PCR, and the TCRdb table lists in-frame clones only, not all of them. Listed for the sample are 3,500 to 4,500 clones, none seen a single time. The TCR originated in a female patient aged 18 to 29 who received an allogeneic stem cell transplant from an unrelated donor, was CMV-positive, and had acute GVHD only. Part of the T cells may come from the graft donor. The source material was PBMCs, sampled after allogeneic stem cell transplant with posttransplant cyclophosphamide. The rearrangement uses TRBV25-1 and TRBJ1-5, with D possibly TRBD1 on 6 matching bases. This chain's CDR3 is CASSNTGSNQPQHF. CDR3 DNA: TGTGCCAGCAGTAACACAGGGAGCAATCAGCCCCAGCATTTT.